Below, 2 T cell receptor beta chains from the same sample are listed, as sequenced in a study of cytomegalovirus exposure and HLA in healthy donors. 13 Jbeta primers and 60 Vbeta primers were used for the PCR. Clones were read by immunoSEQ multiplex PCR, and TCRdb kept only the in-frame ones, dropping some. The table shows under 85,000 clones, with about 70% occurring only once. The source material was PBMCs. The receptors come from a man younger than 35 in good health and CMV-seronegative.

The rearrangement uses TRBV11-2 and TRBJ1-2; the match to TRBD1 covers 9 bases. Germline V gene sequence: CDR1 SGHAT, CDR2 FQNNGV. Losses at the gene ends were 5 bases for V and 4 bases for J; bases not matched to a gene: 8. The CDR3 covers 15 residues. The CDR3 region has the DNA TGTGCCAGCAGCCACGGACAGGGGAACCTCTATGGCTACACCTTC. Its translation is CASSHGQGNLYGYTF.

The rearrangement links TRBV2 to TRBJ2-2, with 8 bases identical to TRBD1. There are 13 residues in the CDR3. The ends lost 6 bases at V and 6 bases at J; junction bases unmatched: 3. Germline assignment: CDR1 SNHLY and CDR2 FYNNEI. The CDR3 reads CASSETGAGELFF. In nucleotides, the CDR3 is TGTGCCAGCAGCGAGACAGGGGCCGGGGAGCTGTTTTTT. Based on the CDR3 plus reference TRBV2 and TRBJ2-2, the full variable domain is EPEVTQTPSHQVTQMGQEVILRCVPISNHLYFYWYRQILGQKVEFLVSFYNNEISEKSEIFDDQFSVERPDGSNFTLKIRSTKLEDSAMYFCASSETGAGELFFGEGSRLTVL.